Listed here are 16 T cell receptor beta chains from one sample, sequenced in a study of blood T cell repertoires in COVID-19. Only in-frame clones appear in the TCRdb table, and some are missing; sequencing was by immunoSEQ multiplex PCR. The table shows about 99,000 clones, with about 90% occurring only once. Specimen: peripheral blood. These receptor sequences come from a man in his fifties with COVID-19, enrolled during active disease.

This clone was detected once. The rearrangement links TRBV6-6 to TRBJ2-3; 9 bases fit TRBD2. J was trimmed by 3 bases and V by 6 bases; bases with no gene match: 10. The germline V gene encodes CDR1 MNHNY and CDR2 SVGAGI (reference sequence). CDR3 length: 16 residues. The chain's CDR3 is CASSSKLAGATDTQYF. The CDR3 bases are TGTGCCAGCAGCTCAAAACTAGCGGGCGCTACAGATACGCAGTATTTT.

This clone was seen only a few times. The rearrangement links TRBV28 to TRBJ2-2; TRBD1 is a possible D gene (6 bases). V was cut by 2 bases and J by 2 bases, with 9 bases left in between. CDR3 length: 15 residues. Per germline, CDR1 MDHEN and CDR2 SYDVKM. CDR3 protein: CASSLGGRNTGELFF. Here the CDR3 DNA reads TGTGCCAGCAGTTTAGGGGGCCGAAACACCGGGGAGCTGTTTTTT.

The CDR3 region is CASSIMAIAGYRNQPQHF. The CDR3 DNA sequence: TGTGCCAGTAGTATTATGGCAATCGCAGGGTATCGCAATCAGCCCCAGCATTTT. The chain has TRBV19 and TRBJ1-5, with a possible D match to TRBD1 (5 bases). The CDR3 sequence is 18 residues long. V was clipped by 3 bases and J by 2 bases, with 20 bases between them. Germline loops: CDR1 LNHDA, CDR2 SQIVND (reference sequence).

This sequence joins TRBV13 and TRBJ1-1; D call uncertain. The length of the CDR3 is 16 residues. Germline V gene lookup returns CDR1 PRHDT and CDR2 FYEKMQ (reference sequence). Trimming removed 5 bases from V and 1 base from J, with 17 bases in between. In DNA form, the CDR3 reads TGTGCCAGCAGCCCTCGGGCGAGGGAGAGGAACACTGAAGCTTTCTTT. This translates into CASSPRARERNTEAFF.

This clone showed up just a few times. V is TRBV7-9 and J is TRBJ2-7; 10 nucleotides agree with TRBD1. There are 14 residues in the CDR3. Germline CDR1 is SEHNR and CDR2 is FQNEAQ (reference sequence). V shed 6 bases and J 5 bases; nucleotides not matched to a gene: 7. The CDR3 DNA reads TGTGCCAGCAGAGGACAGGGGGTGTCCCACGAGCAGTACTTC. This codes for CASRGQGVSHEQYF.

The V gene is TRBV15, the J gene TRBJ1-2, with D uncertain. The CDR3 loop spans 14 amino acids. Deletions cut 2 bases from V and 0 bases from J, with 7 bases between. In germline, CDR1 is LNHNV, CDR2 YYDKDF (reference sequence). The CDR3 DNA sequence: TGTGCCACCAGCAGAAGAGACTCTAACTATGGCTACACCTTC. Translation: CATSRRDSNYGYTF.

The CDR3 region has the DNA TGTGCCAGCAGCCAGGGCAGGGTAAGGGCGCGCGAGCAGTTCTTC. This codes for CASSQGRVRAREQFF. The chain links TRBV4-2 to TRBJ2-1, with D perhaps matching TRBD1 (5 bases). Germline-derived CDR1 and CDR2 are LGHNA and YNFKEQ. This CDR3 has 15 amino acids. Trimming left V 3 bases short and J 10 bases short, with 19 bases between.

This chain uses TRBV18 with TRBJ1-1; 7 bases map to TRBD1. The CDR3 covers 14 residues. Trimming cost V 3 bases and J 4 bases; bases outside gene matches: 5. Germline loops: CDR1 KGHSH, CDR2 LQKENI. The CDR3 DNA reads TGTGCCAGCTCACCGACAGGGTCGGGCACTGAAGCTTTCTTT. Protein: CASSPTGSGTEAFF.

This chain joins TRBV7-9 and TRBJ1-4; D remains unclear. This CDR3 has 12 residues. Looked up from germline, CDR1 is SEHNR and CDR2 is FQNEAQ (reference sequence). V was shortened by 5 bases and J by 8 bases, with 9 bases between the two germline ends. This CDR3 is CASSTVGEKLFF. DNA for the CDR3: TGTGCCAGCAGCACTGTGGGCGAAAAACTGTTTTTT.

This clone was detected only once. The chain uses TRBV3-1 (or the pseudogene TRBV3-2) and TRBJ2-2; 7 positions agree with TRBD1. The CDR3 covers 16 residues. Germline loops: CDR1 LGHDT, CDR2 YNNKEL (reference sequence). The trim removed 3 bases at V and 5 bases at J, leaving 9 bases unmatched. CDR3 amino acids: CASSHPTGMKTGELFF. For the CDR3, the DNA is TGTGCCAGCAGCCACCCGACAGGGATGAAGACCGGGGAGCTGTTTTTT.

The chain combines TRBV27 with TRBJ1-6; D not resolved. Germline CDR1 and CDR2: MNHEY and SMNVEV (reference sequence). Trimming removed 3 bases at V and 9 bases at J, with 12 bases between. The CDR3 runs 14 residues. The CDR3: CASSLRSGLSPLHF. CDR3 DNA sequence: TGTGCCAGCAGTTTGAGGTCCGGACTTTCACCCCTCCACTTT.

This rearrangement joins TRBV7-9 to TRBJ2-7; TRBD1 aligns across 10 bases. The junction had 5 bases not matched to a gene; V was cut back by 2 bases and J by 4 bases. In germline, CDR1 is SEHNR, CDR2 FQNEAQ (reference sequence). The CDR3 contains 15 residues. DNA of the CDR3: TGTGCCAGCAGCTTACCCGACAGGGGGCCGTACGAGCAGTACTTC. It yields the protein CASSLPDRGPYEQYF.

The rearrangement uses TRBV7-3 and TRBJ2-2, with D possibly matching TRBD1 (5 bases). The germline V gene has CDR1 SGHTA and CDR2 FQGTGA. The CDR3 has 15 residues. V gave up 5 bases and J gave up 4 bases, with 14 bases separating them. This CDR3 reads CASSPGHRTTGELFF. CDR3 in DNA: TGTGCCAGCAGCCCCGGACATAGGACCACCGGGGAGCTGTTTTTT.

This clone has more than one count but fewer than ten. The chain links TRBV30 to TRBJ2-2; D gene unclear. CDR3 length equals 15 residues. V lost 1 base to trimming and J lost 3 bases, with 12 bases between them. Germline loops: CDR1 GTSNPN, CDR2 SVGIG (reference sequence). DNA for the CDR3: TGTGCCTGGAGTGACGAGAGGTTGGACACCGGGGAGCTGTTTTTT. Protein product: CAWSDERLDTGELFF.

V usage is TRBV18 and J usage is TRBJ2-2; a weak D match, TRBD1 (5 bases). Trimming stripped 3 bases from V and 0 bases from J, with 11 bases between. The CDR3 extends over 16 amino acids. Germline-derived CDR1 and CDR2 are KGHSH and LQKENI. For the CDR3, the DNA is TGTGCCAGCTCACCTAGACAGCCCACGAACACCGGGGAGCTGTTTTTT. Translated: CASSPRQPTNTGELFF.

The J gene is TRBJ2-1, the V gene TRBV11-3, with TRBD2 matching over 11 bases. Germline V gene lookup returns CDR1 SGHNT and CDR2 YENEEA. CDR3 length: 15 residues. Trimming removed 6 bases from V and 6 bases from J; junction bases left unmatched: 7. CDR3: CASRNSGGAGNEQFF. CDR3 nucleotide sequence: TGTGCCAGCAGGAATAGCGGGGGGGCGGGCAATGAGCAGTTCTTC.